The TCR beta chain under discussion was sequenced for a study of cytomegalovirus exposure and HLA in healthy donors. Turning to the study itself: Of all 400 or so donors who were genotyped, around 79% belonged to the Caucasian-associated ancestry cluster.

This clone was detected only a few times. Antigen unknown. A multiplex PCR was run with 60 Vbeta primers and 13 Jbeta primers. TCRdb's table, derived via immunoSEQ multiplex PCR, lists solely in-frame clones and lacks some. The data show 100,000 to 150,000 clones, around three quarters seen once. The study's findings and limits: TCR beta V- and J-gene trimming was later associated with a missense DCLRE1C variant. A likely sequencing artifact accounted for one observed cluster of highly shared sequence variants.

The V and J ends lost 4 bases and 7 bases respectively, with 8 bases between them. This CDR3 contains 13 residues. Germline V CDR1 and CDR2: WNHNN, SYGVQD (reference sequence). This sequence was found in a man in his thirties or forties in good health and CMV-seropositive. Sequenced sample: PBMCs. The chain uses TRBV10-1 and TRBJ1-6; D may be TRBD1 (5 bases). The CDR3 sequence: CASSVDSNSPLHF. The CDR3 DNA is TGCGCCAGCAGTGTCGACAGCAATTCACCCCTCCACTTT.